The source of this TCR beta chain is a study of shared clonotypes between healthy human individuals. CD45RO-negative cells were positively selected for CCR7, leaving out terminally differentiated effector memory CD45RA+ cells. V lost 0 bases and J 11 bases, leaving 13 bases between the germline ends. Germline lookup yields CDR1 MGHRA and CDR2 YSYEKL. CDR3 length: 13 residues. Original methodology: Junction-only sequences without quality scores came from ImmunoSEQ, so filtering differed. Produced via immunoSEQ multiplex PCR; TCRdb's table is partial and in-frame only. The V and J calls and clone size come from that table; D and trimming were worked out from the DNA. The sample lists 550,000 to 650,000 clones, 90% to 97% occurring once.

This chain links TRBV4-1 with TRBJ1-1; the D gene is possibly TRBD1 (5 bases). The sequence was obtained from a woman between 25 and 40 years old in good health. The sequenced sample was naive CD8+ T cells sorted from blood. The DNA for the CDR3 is TGCGCCAGCAGCCAAGATGGGGGATTTAGTGCTTTCTTT. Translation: CASSQDGGFSAFF.